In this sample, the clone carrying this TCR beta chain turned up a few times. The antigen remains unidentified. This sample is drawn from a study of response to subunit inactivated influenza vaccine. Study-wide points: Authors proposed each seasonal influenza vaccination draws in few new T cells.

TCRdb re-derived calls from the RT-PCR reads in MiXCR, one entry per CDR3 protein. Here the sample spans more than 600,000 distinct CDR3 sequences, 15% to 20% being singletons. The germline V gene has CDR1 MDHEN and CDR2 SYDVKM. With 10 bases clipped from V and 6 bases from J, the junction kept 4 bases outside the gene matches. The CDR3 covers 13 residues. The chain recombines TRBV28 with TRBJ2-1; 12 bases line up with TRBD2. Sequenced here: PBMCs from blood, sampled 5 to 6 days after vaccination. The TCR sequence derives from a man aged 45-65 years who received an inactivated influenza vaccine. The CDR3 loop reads CATGTSGLNEQFF. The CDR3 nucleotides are TGTGCCACCGGGACTAGCGGGCTCAATGAGCAGTTCTTC.